The 18 T cell receptor beta chains below come from one sample, sequenced in a study of PD-1 blockade in mismatch repair-deficient tumors (dated by TCRdb to about 2017). Library method: the immunoSEQ multiplex PCR assay. TCRdb retrieved this table from immuneACCESS and kept in-frame rearrangements only. Not all clones are present; in checked studies, unresolved V genes account for under half, and no reason is known for the remainder. The sample has about 39,000 clones on record, roughly 83% of them singletons. About 1.1% of the sample belongs to the ten largest clones. Sequenced material: PBMCs, taken about 40 weeks after starting pembrolizumab. The receptors were sampled from an adult with mismatch repair-deficient cancer.

This chain uses TRBV27 with TRBJ2-1, with 7 bases that match TRBD2. Germline CDR1 and CDR2: MNHEY and SMNVEV (reference sequence). The CDR3 loop spans 16 amino acids. After removal of 1 base from V and 5 bases from J, the junction contained 8 bases not matched to a gene. CDR3 region: CASSLFFGDYNNEQFF. DNA for the CDR3: TGTGCCAGCAGTTTATTTTTTGGGGACTACAACAATGAGCAGTTCTTC.

The chain uses TRBV10-1 and TRBJ1-6; 7 positions match TRBD1. CDR1 is WNHNN, CDR2 SYGVQD, per germline (reference sequence). The length of the CDR3 is 20 residues. The trim removed 3 bases at V and 0 bases at J, leaving 14 bases unmatched. The chain's CDR3 is CASSDTGVGNSSSYNSPLHF. The CDR3 nucleotides are TGCGCCAGCAGTGACACAGGGGTAGGTAACTCAAGCTCCTATAATTCACCCCTCCACTTT.

The chain joins TRBV9 to TRBJ2-7; TRBD2 aligns across 8 bases. The CDR3 length is 15 residues. Trimming at V came to 0 bases and at J to 3 bases, leaving 5 bases not matched to a gene. The germline CDR1 and CDR2 sequences are SGDLS and YYNGEE. CDR3 nucleotides: TGTGCCAGCAGCGTAGAAACTAGCGGTTACTACGAGCAGTACTTC. Translation gives CASSVETSGYYEQYF.

The CDR3 protein is CASRPGTGRPQETQYF. For the CDR3, the DNA is TGTGCCAGCAGACCCGGGACAGGAAGACCTCAAGAGACCCAGTACTTC. The rearrangement joins TRBV27 to TRBJ2-5, with 8 nucleotides matching TRBD1. The length of the CDR3 is 16 residues. J lost 2 bases, V lost 6 bases, and 11 bases had no gene match. Germline V lookup: CDR1 MNHEY, CDR2 SMNVEV (reference sequence).

This chain's CDR3 is CAWISRTMNTEAFF. DNA for the CDR3: TGTGCCTGGATCTCAAGGACAATGAACACTGAAGCTTTCTTT. This chain joins TRBV30 and TRBJ1-1; D is possibly TRBD1 (5 bases). Germline V gives CDR1 GTSNPN, CDR2 SVGIG (reference sequence). V lost 4 bases to trimming and J lost 0 bases, with 12 bases between them. The CDR3 totals 14 residues.

This clone was detected once. This chain uses TRBV18 with TRBJ1-2; maybe TRBD1 (6 bases). The CDR3 sequence is 19 residues long. Between the trimmed V and J ends, which lost 2 bases and 3 bases, there was a span of 25 bases. Germline V gives CDR1 KGHSH, CDR2 LQKENI. CDR3 nucleotide sequence: TGTGCCAGCTCACCAGGTTATACGACAGGTCGCGGCACAGACTATGGCTACACCTTC. This sequence encodes CASSPGYTTGRGTDYGYTF.

V and J are TRBV27 and TRBJ1-5; unclear D gene. V was pared by 3 bases and J by 1 base, with 7 bases between. CDR1 is MNHEY, CDR2 SMNVEV, per germline (reference sequence). The CDR3 is made up of 14 amino acids. The CDR3, as DNA: TGTGCCAGCAGTTTCCCCCTGAGCAATCAGCCCCAGCATTTT. Protein sequence: CASSFPLSNQPQHF.

This chain links TRBV5-1 with TRBJ2-1; the match to TRBD2 covers 8 bases. Germline CDR1 and CDR2: SGHRS and YFSETQ. V was pared by 0 bases and J by 2 bases, with 4 bases of the junction left unmatched. This CDR3 spans 16 amino acids. The CDR3 here is CASSLGGSGAYNEQFF. In DNA, the CDR3 is TGCGCCAGCAGCTTGGGGGGTAGCGGGGCCTACAATGAGCAGTTCTTC.

CDR3 amino acids: CASSASTGAGNTIYF. CDR3 in DNA: TGTGCCAGCAGCGCCAGCACAGGGGCTGGAAACACCATATATTTT. J is TRBJ1-3 and V is TRBV9; 7 bases align to TRBD1. The germline CDR1 and CDR2 sequences are SGDLS and YYNGEE. V gave up 3 bases and J gave up 2 bases; unmatched junction bases: 5. The CDR3 consists of 15 residues.

The CDR3, as DNA: TGTGCCAGCAGCGGTCTGGGACAGCAGGGGCTCGAAGCTTTCTTT. Its protein product is CASSGLGQQGLEAFF. The chain has TRBV7-8 and TRBJ1-1; 7 nucleotides line up with TRBD1. The CDR3 runs to 15 residues. V trimming: 5 bases; J trimming: 8 bases; junction bases outside the gene matches: 14. Germline lookup yields CDR1 SGHVS and CDR2 FQNEAQ.

This chain links TRBV5-6 with TRBJ2-7; 8 bases fit TRBD2. CDR3 length equals 14 residues. Germline V CDR1 and CDR2: SGHDT, YYEEEE. J gave up 5 bases and V 0 bases, and 4 bases lay outside the gene matches. The CDR3 region has the DNA TGTGCCAGCAGCTTGGGGGCGGGAGGAAACGAGCAGTACTTC. This encodes CASSLGAGGNEQYF.

In DNA, the CDR3 is TGTGCCAGCAGCGTAGGCCCTAGCGGGAGTCCCGGGTCCTACGAGCAGTACTTC. This translates into CASSVGPSGSPGSYEQYF. The chain combines TRBV9 with TRBJ2-7; 10 nucleotides line up with TRBD2. Germline CDR1 SGDLS, CDR2 YYNGEE. V gave up 0 bases and J gave up 1 base; unmatched junction bases: 10. The CDR3 runs to 18 residues.

The genes are TRBV5-4 and TRBJ2-3; TRBD2 aligns across 9 bases. The V segment lost 4 bases and the J segment 2 bases; nucleotides outside the gene matches: 8. This CDR3 region has 16 residues. The germline gives CDR1 SGHNT, CDR2 YYREEE (reference sequence). CDR3: CASSAGTSGPTDTQYF. The CDR3 bases are TGTGCCAGCAGCGCCGGTACTAGCGGGCCCACAGATACGCAGTATTTT.

Turning to this clone: The same CDR3 also results from other DNA sequences found in this sample. The V and J genes are TRBV5-1 and TRBJ2-7, with D tentatively TRBD1 (5 bases). The V gene lost 2 bases and the J gene lost 0 bases, with 12 bases spanning the gap. The CDR3 runs 15 residues. Germline CDR1 reads SGHRS; CDR2 reads YFSETQ. CDR3 loop: CASSFNGQDSYEQYF. CDR3 in DNA: TGCGCCAGCAGCTTCAACGGACAAGACTCCTACGAGCAGTACTTC.

The gene calls are TRBV7-3 and TRBJ2-7, with 9 bases identical to TRBD2. In germline, CDR1 is SGHTA, CDR2 FQGTGA. V trimming: 5 bases; J trimming: 3 bases; junction bases outside the gene matches: 5. The CDR3 runs to 14 residues. This CDR3 reads CASSHSGSNYEQYF. The DNA for the CDR3 is TGTGCCAGCAGCCATAGCGGGAGTAACTACGAGCAGTACTTC.

V and J are TRBV7-6 and TRBJ2-3; no reliable D call. V lost 2 bases and J lost 6, with 9 bases in between. From germline, CDR1 is SGHVS and CDR2 FNYEAQ. CDR3 length equals 13 residues. The DNA for the CDR3 is TGTGCCAGCAGCTTAAGCACGAGGGATACGCAGTATTTT. It yields the protein CASSLSTRDTQYF.

This chain joins TRBV11-3 and TRBJ2-7; tentatively, D is TRBD1 (5 bases). The germline V and J ends were trimmed by 5 bases and 0 bases, with 11 bases remaining between them. The CDR3 length is 14 residues. CDR1 is SGHNT and CDR2 is YENEEA in the germline V gene. CDR3 sequence reads: CASSPRQTSYEQYF. Here the CDR3 DNA reads TGTGCCAGCAGCCCTCGACAGACCTCCTACGAGCAGTACTTC.

The rearrangement links TRBV6-1 to TRBJ2-3, with D perhaps TRBD2 (5 bases). The V end lost 5 bases, the J end lost 4 bases, and 7 bases lay between the germline ends. The CDR3 sequence is 12 residues long. Germline loops: CDR1 MNHNS, CDR2 SASEGT. The CDR3 sequence: CASSPLADTQYF. CDR3 nucleotides: TGTGCCAGCAGTCCACTAGCAGATACGCAGTATTTT.